The 31 T cell receptor beta chains in this list originate from one sample, sequenced in a study of shared clonotypes between healthy human individuals. The table came from immunoSEQ multiplex PCR; TCRdb's copy has only in-frame clones and leaves some out. The sample contains about 2.1 million clones, approximately 94% of which appear only once. CD8 cells regarded as naive lacked CD45RO, were positively chosen for CCR7, and omitted terminally differentiated effector memory CD45RA+ cells. Source material: naive CD8+ T cells from PBMCs. The source is a man between 18 and 35 years old in good health. Some clones in this sample may be carry-over from other donors' samples.

CDR3 loop: CASSPDDRAANYGYTF. For the CDR3, the DNA is TGCGCCAGCAGCCCGGACGACAGGGCAGCCAACTATGGCTACACCTTC. The chain carries TRBV5-1 and TRBJ1-2, with 7 bases fitting TRBD1. The CDR3 spans 16 residues. V lost 4 bases, J lost 2 bases, and 11 bases stayed unmatched. From germline, CDR1 is SGHRS and CDR2 YFSETQ.

The chain joins TRBV15 to TRBJ2-3; 10 bases fit TRBD2. V trimming: 4 bases; J trimming: 7 bases; junction bases outside the gene matches: 17. CDR1 and CDR2 from the germline V gene are LNHNV and YYDKDF (reference sequence). The CDR3 runs 18 residues. CDR3 DNA: TGTGCCACCAGCATCGATCGGGAACTAGCGGGACCCGGGAATACGCAGTATTTT. Amino acids: CATSIDRELAGPGNTQYF.

This chain connects TRBV6-5 to TRBJ2-2; D remains unclear. V was cut by 5 bases and J by 4 bases, with 14 bases left in between. Germline CDR1 and CDR2: MNHEY and SVGAGI. The CDR3 consists of 15 residues. The CDR3 DNA reads as TGTGCCAGCAGTGCGCACCGGCTAGGCACCGGGGAGCTGTTTTTT. Amino acids: CASSAHRLGTGELFF.

This chain uses TRBV13 with TRBJ2-7; D not certain. V was shortened by 8 bases and J by 2 bases, with 10 bases between the two germline ends. Germline CDR1 and CDR2: PRHDT and FYEKMQ (reference sequence). The CDR3 consists of 12 residues. CDR3 DNA: TGTGCCAGCTCCGTTCGCCCCTACGAGCAGTACTTC. This sequence encodes CASSVRPYEQYF.

The rearrangement uses TRBV6-4 and TRBJ2-1, with unresolved D. Trimming stripped 5 bases from V and 8 bases from J, with 13 bases between. The germline gives CDR1 MRHNA, CDR2 SNTAGT. The CDR3 has 13 amino acids. The CDR3 here is CASSLTHPDEQFF. The CDR3 nucleotides are TGTGCCAGCAGTCTAACCCACCCAGATGAGCAGTTCTTC.

This sequence joins TRBV14 and TRBJ2-1, with D tentatively TRBD1 (5 bases). This CDR3 has 16 residues. CDR1 is SGHDN and CDR2 is FVKESK in the germline V gene. V lost 2 bases and J lost 9, with 20 bases in between. CDR3 residues: CASSQSVGIVGAEQFF. As DNA, the CDR3 is TGTGCCAGCAGCCAATCAGTTGGTATAGTAGGGGCTGAGCAGTTCTTC.

The chain employs TRBV13 and TRBJ2-3; no clear D. The V gene lost 3 bases and the J gene lost 5 bases, with 6 bases spanning the gap. Germline CDR1 reads PRHDT; CDR2 reads FYEKMQ (reference sequence). There are 12 residues in the CDR3. CDR3 sequence reads: CASSLGRDTQYF. In DNA, the CDR3 is TGTGCCAGCAGCTTGGGTAGAGATACGCAGTATTTT.

The chain uses TRBV30 and TRBJ2-3; 7 nucleotides match TRBD2. Germline trimming cut 0 bases from V and 0 bases from J; bases unmatched to any gene: 18. CDR3 size: 20 residues. CDR1 is GTSNPN and CDR2 is SVGIG in the germline V gene (reference sequence). As DNA, the CDR3 is TGTGCCTGGAGTGTACCGGCTAGCGGATTCTACTATACTAGCACAGATACGCAGTATTTT. Translation: CAWSVPASGFYYTSTDTQYF.

The chain uses TRBV10-3 and TRBJ2-1; 10 bases agree with TRBD2. After removal of 0 bases from V and 5 bases from J, the junction contained 4 bases not matched to a gene. The germline V gene encodes CDR1 ENHRY and CDR2 SYGVKD. The CDR3 loop spans 16 amino acids. As DNA, the CDR3 is TGTGCCATCAGTGAGTCTGAAGCGGGAGGGCACAATGAGCAGTTCTTC. This encodes CAISESEAGGHNEQFF.

This chain's CDR3 is CASSQDWVDYQSYEQYF. The DNA for the CDR3 is TGTGCCAGCAGCCAAGATTGGGTGGACTACCAATCCTACGAGCAGTACTTC. The chain links TRBV4-2 to TRBJ2-7, with D tentatively TRBD2 (6 bases). In germline, CDR1 is LGHNA, CDR2 YNFKEQ. V dropped 0 bases and J dropped 1 base, with 16 bases sitting between them. The CDR3 has 17 amino acids.

The chain has TRBV4-2 and TRBJ1-1, with 8 bases that match TRBD1. The J segment lost 4 bases and the V segment lost 0 bases, leaving 10 bases of the junction unmatched. The CDR3 is made up of 17 amino acids. CDR1 LGHNA and CDR2 YNFKEQ come from the germline V gene. Here the CDR3 reads CASSQDLGQDFSTEAFF. The CDR3, as DNA: TGTGCCAGCAGCCAAGACTTGGGACAGGACTTCTCCACTGAAGCTTTCTTT.

The V call is TRBV14, the J call TRBJ2-7; TRBD2 agrees at 10 bases. V shed 1 base and J 3 bases; nucleotides not matched to a gene: 0. Per the germline V gene, CDR1 is SGHDN and CDR2 is FVKESK. The CDR3 extends over 14 amino acids. CDR3 loop: CASSQGTSGYEQYF. CDR3 in DNA: TGTGCCAGCAGCCAAGGGACTAGCGGCTACGAGCAGTACTTC.

This chain's CDR3 is CASSEQGASSGANVLTF. CDR3 nucleotide sequence: TGTGCCAGCAGCGAACAGGGGGCCTCCTCTGGGGCCAACGTCCTGACTTTC. This chain connects TRBV9 to TRBJ2-6; 9 bases are shared with TRBD1. V shed 3 bases and J 0 bases; nucleotides not matched to a gene: 4. Germline lookup yields CDR1 SGDLS and CDR2 YYNGEE. The CDR3 has 17 amino acids. Full variable domain (remainder filled in from reference TRBV9 and TRBJ2-6): DSGVTQTPKHLITATGQRVTLRCSPRSGDLSVYWYQQSLDQGLQFLIQYYNGEERAKGNILERFSAQQFPDLHSELNLSSLELGDSALYFCASSEQGASSGANVLTFGAGSRLTVL.

V gene TRBV9 combines with J gene TRBJ1-3; the match to TRBD1 covers 8 bases. V lost 4 bases and J lost 0; bases outside the gene matches: 15. Germline lookup yields CDR1 SGDLS and CDR2 YYNGEE. This CDR3 has 19 residues. The CDR3 sequence is CASSIPVDRDPSSGNTIYF. CDR3 sequence (DNA): TGTGCCAGCAGCATCCCAGTGGACAGGGACCCGAGCTCTGGAAACACCATATATTTT.

The J gene is TRBJ1-2, the V gene TRBV9, with 7 bases that match TRBD1. The length of the CDR3 is 16 residues. The germline V gene encodes CDR1 SGDLS and CDR2 YYNGEE. The ends lost 2 bases at V and 4 bases at J; junction bases unmatched: 11. This CDR3 is CASSVRIQGPSYGYTF. CDR3 bases: TGTGCCAGCAGCGTGCGAATACAGGGGCCAAGCTATGGCTACACCTTC.

The chain uses TRBV6-1 and TRBJ1-5; D unresolved. Trimming left V 1 base short and J 0 bases short, with 13 bases between. This CDR3 is built from 17 residues. CDR1 is MNHNS and CDR2 is SASEGT in the germline V gene. CDR3 sequence (DNA): TGTGCCAGCAGTGAAGACGGGCGGAGAATTAGCAATCAGCCCCAGCATTTT. This codes for CASSEDGRRISNQPQHF.

V gene TRBV6-5 combines with J gene TRBJ1-4; 7 nucleotides line up with TRBD1. The CDR3 length is 13 residues. V gave up 7 bases and J gave up 10 bases; unmatched junction bases: 9. The germline gives CDR1 MNHEY, CDR2 SVGAGI. CDR3 DNA sequence: TGTGCCAGCACAACAGGGGAAGACAGAAAACTGTTTTTT. This translates into CASTTGEDRKLFF.

The chain combines TRBV4-3 with TRBJ2-7; D not resolved. Germline V gene lookup returns CDR1 LGHNA and CDR2 YSLEER. Trimming took 0 bases from V and 3 from J, leaving 18 bases between them. The CDR3 has 17 residues. CDR3 DNA sequence: TGCGCCAGCAGCCAAGACCGGTCGGGCCCTTGGGACTACGAGCAGTACTTC. Its protein product is CASSQDRSGPWDYEQYF.

The CDR3 nucleotides read TGCAGCGTTGAGGGGGGGACCCTGAACACTGAAGCTTTCTTT. Amino acid sequence: CSVEGGTLNTEAFF. This chain uses TRBV29-1 with TRBJ1-1; possibly TRBD1 for D (5 bases). The CDR3 totals 14 residues. Germline lookup yields CDR1 SQVTM and CDR2 ANQGSEA. The germline V and J ends were trimmed by 3 bases and 0 bases, with 11 bases remaining between them.

This clone has a single count. The chain recombines TRBV19 with TRBJ2-7; D not certain. Germline CDR1 is LNHDA and CDR2 is SQIVND (reference sequence). Deletions cut 0 bases from V and 2 bases from J, with 14 bases between. This CDR3 has 16 amino acids. Here the CDR3 reads CASSIDHIAYAYEQYF. The CDR3 coding sequence is TGTGCCAGTAGTATAGATCATATAGCTTACGCCTACGAGCAGTACTTC.

The CDR3 reads CASSDGGGGYTGELFF. For the CDR3, the DNA is TGTGCCAGCAGCGATGGAGGAGGGGGCTACACCGGGGAGCTGTTTTTT. The chain recombines TRBV13 with TRBJ2-2; D might be TRBD1 (7 bases). Germline V gives CDR1 PRHDT, CDR2 FYEKMQ (reference sequence). The ends were cut back, 5 bases at V and 3 bases at J, with 16 bases in the middle. The CDR3 has 16 amino acids.

The CDR3 here is CASSLFFAGETQYF. In nucleotides, the CDR3 is TGCGCCAGCAGCTTGTTCTTCGCTGGTGAGACCCAGTACTTC. This chain links TRBV5-1 with TRBJ2-5; the D is unclear. Per the germline V gene, CDR1 is SGHRS and CDR2 is YFSETQ. V lost 1 base to trimming and J lost 5 bases, with 12 bases between them. The CDR3 is made up of 14 amino acids.

V and J are TRBV7-9 and TRBJ2-1, with 12 bases fitting TRBD1. The CDR3 runs to 16 residues. Germline loops: CDR1 SEHNR, CDR2 FQNEAQ (reference sequence). V lost 4 bases, J lost 4 bases, and 5 bases stayed unmatched. The CDR3 reads CASSSGQGAGYNEQFF. The CDR3 coding sequence is TGTGCCAGCAGCTCGGGACAGGGGGCTGGTTACAATGAGCAGTTCTTC.

V is TRBV20-1 and J is TRBJ2-1, with D hard to call. The CDR3 spans 11 residues. V was shortened by 0 bases and J by 7 bases, with 4 bases between the two germline ends. The germline CDR1 and CDR2 sequences are DFQATT and SNEGSKA (reference sequence). The CDR3, as DNA: TGCAGTGCTAGAGAGTGGAATGAGCAGTTCTTC. Translation: CSAREWNEQFF.

J is TRBJ1-1 and V is TRBV30; D unclear. Germline CDR1 is GTSNPN and CDR2 is SVGIG (reference sequence). The CDR3 is 11 amino acids. V lost 8 bases, J lost 4 bases, and 11 bases lay in between. The DNA of the CDR3 is TGTGCCGCGTCTCAAATCACTGAAGCTTTCTTT. Encoded protein: CAASQITEAFF.

The chain recombines TRBV5-6 with TRBJ2-1; 10 nucleotides match TRBD2. Germline V gene sequence: CDR1 SGHDT, CDR2 YYEEEE. V was pared by 3 bases and J by 4 bases, with 4 bases of the junction left unmatched. The CDR3 covers 15 residues. DNA of the CDR3: TGTGCCAGCAGCTGGAGCGGGAGGGTATACAATGAGCAGTTCTTC. Amino acids: CASSWSGRVYNEQFF.

This clone appeared a single time. This rearrangement joins TRBV30 to TRBJ2-5; D call uncertain. The DNA end is more similar to TRBJ2-7, so the J call may be wrong. Per germline, CDR1 GTSNPN and CDR2 SVGIG (reference sequence). This CDR3 spans 13 amino acids. The CDR3 loop reads CAWSSIADYEQYF. The CDR3 DNA follows: TGTGCCTGGAGTTCAATAGCCGACTACGAGCAGTACTTC.

The V gene is TRBV9, the J gene TRBJ2-7, with 7 bases that match TRBD1. The CDR3 has 15 residues. Germline loops: CDR1 SGDLS, CDR2 YYNGEE. V lost 3 bases to trimming and J lost 2 bases; unmatched junction nucleotides: 8. The CDR3 sequence: CASSEGDRATYEQYF. CDR3 nucleotide sequence: TGTGCCAGCAGCGAGGGTGACAGGGCTACCTACGAGCAGTACTTC.

This clone was seen once. At the DNA level, this CDR3 is encoded by other sequences in the same sample as well. The chain carries TRBV27 and TRBJ2-7, with a weak D call TRBD1 (6 bases). Germline-derived CDR1 and CDR2 are MNHEY and SMNVEV (reference sequence). The CDR3 is 13 residues long. With 3 bases removed from V and 1 base from J, the gap between germline ends came to 7 bases. In DNA, the CDR3 is TGTGCCAGCAGTTTCGGGACATCCTACGAGCAGTACTTC. Protein: CASSFGTSYEQYF.

A remark on this clone: This specimen includes other DNA sequences encoding the same CDR3. The genes are TRBV5-6 and TRBJ1-1; D remains unclear. Germline CDR1 SGHDT, CDR2 YYEEEE. V lost 2 bases, J lost 3 bases, and 5 bases lay in between. This CDR3 is built from 12 residues. The CDR3 DNA reads TGTGCCAGCAGCTTAGGCTACACTGAAGCTTTCTTT. It encodes CASSLGYTEAFF.

The chain joins TRBV28 to TRBJ2-1; D unclear. Germline values: CDR1 MDHEN, CDR2 SYDVKM. Trimming cost V 7 bases and J 0 bases, with 10 bases left between them. The CDR3 spans 14 residues. The CDR3 region is CASIDGSSYNEQFF. Written as DNA, the CDR3 is TGTGCCAGCATAGACGGCAGCTCCTACAATGAGCAGTTCTTC.